This T cell receptor (beta chain) stems from a study of blood T cells in healthy people across ages. Regarding the study as a whole: As naive T cell percentage varied, TCR beta diversity correlated strongly with it.

A note on this clonotype: Its antigen is unknown. This may come from a read error, since a much larger clone is one base off.

CDR3 length: 14 residues. A second PCR of roughly 6 to 12 cycles used a sample-barcoded 5' primer and a J-beta primer mix. TCRdb reanalysed the 5' RACE reads using MiXCR and keeps one entry per CDR3 protein. The sample holds 630,000 or so distinct CDR3 sequences; 25% to 30% are singletons and the top ten take 15% to 18%. The chain carries TRBV12-3 or TRBV12-4 and TRBJ2-6; D possibly matches TRBD1 or TRBD2 (5 bases each). The sequencing input was blood. The sequence derives from an elderly woman in good health. CDR3 DNA: TGTGCCAGCGGTTTAAATGGGGGTACAAACGTCCTGACTTTC. This sequence encodes CASGLNGGTNVLTF.